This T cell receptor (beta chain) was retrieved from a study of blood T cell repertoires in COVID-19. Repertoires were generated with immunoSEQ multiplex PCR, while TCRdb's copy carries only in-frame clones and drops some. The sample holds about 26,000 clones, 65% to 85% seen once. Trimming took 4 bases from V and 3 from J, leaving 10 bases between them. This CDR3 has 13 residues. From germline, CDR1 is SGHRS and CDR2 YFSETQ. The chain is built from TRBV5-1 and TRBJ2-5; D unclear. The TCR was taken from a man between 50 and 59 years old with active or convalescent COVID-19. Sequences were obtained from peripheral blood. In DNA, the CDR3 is TGCGCCAGCAGCGCCGGCCTAGAAGAGACCCAGTACTTC. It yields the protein CASSAGLEETQYF.